The T cell receptor beta chain under discussion was sequenced for a study of CD8 T cells in ankylosing spondylitis (dated by TCRdb to 2015 to 2018). With regard to the full study: To find TCR variants linked to disease, the study profiled T cell receptor beta repertoires in ankylosing spondylitis patients and healthy donors. The whole study cohort included some 100 healthy donors and 20 to 30 ankylosing spondylitis patients. Samples of peripheral blood were taken, and for ankylosing spondylitis patients, synovial fluid was collected as well. Study-wide conclusions, independent of this receptor: In peripheral blood, the disease-linked clones were found at relatively low frequencies and had a CD8+ phenotype. Some motif variants were previously reported in synovial fluid and blood of reactive arthritis patients, suggesting common disease-initiation mechanisms. The disease-linked clones were reported to be significantly enriched in matched synovial fluid samples from ankylosing spondylitis patients. Blood from ankylosing spondylitis patients appeared to be characterized by a TCR beta motif made up of seven or eight highly homologous amino acid variants.

The run used an Illumina HiSeq 2500. Quantitative 5'-RACE with molecular barcodes was used to prepare TCR beta libraries. The source study handled its data this way. A new computational method, built on a probabilistic model of VDJ rearrangement, was used to identify disease-linked TCR variants. TCRdb redid the processing of the public reads, applying fastp at Q25 and MiXCR, and retained in-frame beta chains. Each entry is one CDR3 protein sequence, shown with its most common DNA and genes. The V and J calls follow TCRdb's processing rather than the paper's. The sample profile shows about 88,000 distinct CDR3 sequences; approximately 30% of them were found once. The ten most abundant clones make up 50% to 60% of the sample. V is pruned by 3 bases and J by 7 bases, leaving 5 bases of the junction without a gene match. Including the terminal cysteine and phenylalanine, the CDR3 comprises 15 residues. The CDR3 DNA has 45 bases and is translated from base 1.

This clonotype was seen just once. It lacks a known antigen. Base qualities are not provided; no much larger clone lies one nucleotide away. One read alone is a weak basis. Sample: blood, either unsorted or a sorted T cell fraction (not recorded which). This TCR was sampled from a male donor with ankylosing spondylitis or in good health (not recorded which). The sequence links TRBV12-3 or TRBV12-4 to TRBJ2-3, with 12 bases in between that match TRBD2. The CDR3 reads CASSFLAGGRYTQYF. The DNA sequence is TGTGCCAGCAGTTTTCTAGCGGGGGGGCGGTATACGCAGTATTTT.